This TCR beta chain was sequenced in a study of T-cell memory formation after mild COVID-19. As for the study in general: The two donors had largely donor-specific TCR clusters. Regarding the study as a whole: SARS-CoV-2 specificity of second-wave clones peaking day 37 was unconfirmed. The appearance of some responding clones in pre-infection memory suggested that cross-reactive memory joined.

This CDR3 is 13 amino acids long. CDR1 and CDR2 from the germline V gene are SGHTA and FQGTGA. V was trimmed by 5 bases and J by 4 bases, leaving 8 bases between them. With constant-segment primers, 5'RACE yielded cDNA libraries of TCR alpha and TCR beta that carried sample barcodes and UMIs. Each CDR3 protein is one row after TCRdb ran MiXCR on the 5' RACE reads. This sample has around 510,000 distinct CDR3 sequences, with less than 25% found just once. Concerning this clonotype itself: The antigen is unknown.

This chain links TRBV7-3 with TRBJ2-2; no reliable D call. The receptor was isolated from an adult woman who had mild COVID-19 (a few samples of this study predate the infection). Cell type and time point are not known. Sequencing was performed on PBMCs or a T cell subset sorted from them (not recorded which). The CDR3, as DNA: TGTGCCAGCAGCACCGGACCCACCGGGGAGCTGTTTTTT. Translated: CASSTGPTGELFF. The full variable domain, with the rest looked up from reference TRBV7-3 and TRBJ2-2, is GAGVSQTPSNKVTEKGKYVELRCDPISGHTALYWYRQSLGQGPEFLIYFQGTGAADDSGLPNDRFFAVRPEGSVSTLKIQRTERGDSAVYLCASSTGPTGELFFGEGSRLTVL.